These T cell receptor delta chains were read from a single sample in a study of gamma-delta T cells after stem cell transplantation. TCRdb reprocessed the RT-PCR reads through CATT. The sample has 13,000 or so delta-chain clones, about 34% seen once; the top ten hold about 3.8%. Sequenced material: gamma-delta T cells. The receptors were sampled from a human donor. It is not recorded whose cells these are; they may come from a transplant donor. CDR3s leave out the opening cysteine and the closing phenylalanine or tryptophan.

J | length | V | CDR3
TRDJ1 | 16 | TRDV1 | ALGDLGGILPHTDKLI
TRDJ1 | 16 | TRDV1 | ALGELDLLGVNTDQLI
TRDJ1 | 18 | TRDV2 | ACLIFPTVGIATHTDKLI
TRDJ2 | 14 | TRDV2 | ACDPLLGDTTAQLF
TRDJ1 | 18 | TRDV3 | ASAPSSNPLHWGIRLTLI
TRDJ1 | 13 | TRDV3 | ASGGVTGGPDKLI
TRDJ3 | 17 | TRDV2 | ACDTYWGIRSWDTRQMF
TRDJ1 | 17 | TRDV1 | ALGEAVRTGDGTTDKLI
TRDJ1 | 13 | TRDV3 | ASLLGDSVTDKLI
TRDJ3 | 16 | TRDV2 | ACGTVGFLSWDTRQMF
TRDJ1 | 18 | TRDV1 | ALGEISKNPLLGDTDKLI
TRDJ3 | 21 | TRDV2 | ACDTAEYWGIRPSSWDTRQMF
TRDJ1 | 20 | TRDV1 | ALGETRPGLNWGTLYTDKLI
TRDJ1 | 18 | TRDV1 | ALGELRPAGGLQYTDRLI
TRDJ1 | 13 | TRDV2 | ACDPRLGETDKLI
TRDJ3 | 16 | TRDV2 | ACDTYWDSSWDTRQMF
TRDJ1 | 16 | TRDV2 | ACDAGWGDPNYTGKLI
TRDJ1 | 22 | TRDV1 | ALGEGPTGLSTGGLFLGTDKLI
TRDJ1 | 20 | TRDV2 | ACDSDRVLNLLGARNTDKLI
TRDJ1 | 18 | TRDV3 | AFTVRLPTPYFSCTDKLI
TRDJ1 | 14 | TRDV1 | ALGGGRGIFTDKLI
TRDJ2 | 18 | TRDV2 | ACEGCTGGYAPGLTAQLF
TRDJ1 | 16 | TRDV2 | ACDTLLGDKAYTDKLI
TRDJ1 | 10 | TRDV2 | AWDTGTDKLI
TRDJ1 | 11 | TRDV1 | ALLGGVPDKLI
TRDJ3 | 15 | TRDV2 | ACDNTGGSWDTRQMF
TRDJ2 | 22 | TRDV1 | SLGALASPPLTGGYAALTAQLF
TRDJ1 | 17 | TRAV29/DV5 | AASYSSTGGYPYTDKLI
TRDJ3 | 18 | TRDV2 | ACDTLTGGRSSWDTRQMF
TRDJ3 | 20 | TRAV29/DV5 | AASHFAGIGDTRSWDTRQMF
TRDJ1 | 21 | TRDV1 | ALGDLAGVLRGIREGYTDKLI
TRDJ3 | 16 | TRDV2 | ACDTLGDSSWYTLQTF
TRDJ1 | 14 | TRDV1 | ALGGPPGFYTDKLI
TRDJ1 | 21 | TRDV1 | ALGDWLPSYGGGYSGGDDKLI
TRDJ1 | 19 | TRAV29/DV5 | AASARLHTRTGGLYTDKLI